The present T cell receptor (beta chain) was sequenced within a study of tumour-infiltrating T cells in Burkitt lymphoma. In the study overall: The Burkitt lymphoma cohort spanned all epidemiological subtypes. The study's findings and limits: Several public clonotypes recurred in numerous Burkitt lymphoma patients.

The ends were cut back, 3 bases at V and 7 bases at J, with 18 bases in the middle. The CDR3 sequence is 15 residues long. The germline CDR1 and CDR2 sequences are MNHEY and SMNVEV (reference sequence). The assay was immunoSEQ multiplex PCR, and TCRdb's table has in-frame clones only and misses some. The top ten clones hold approximately 2.6% of a sample with 45,000 to 60,000 clones, roughly 30% of them seen once. About this clone: Its antigen is as yet unknown.

The chain has TRBV27 and TRBJ2-5, with D tentatively TRBD2 (7 bases). The source of this sequence is a human donor with Burkitt lymphoma. Source material: tumor tissue. CDR3 nucleotides: TGTGCCAGCAGTTTCCGAGGGGGGGCCCCAAGGACCCAGTACTTC. Amino acid sequence: CASSFRGGAPRTQYF.